The 32 T cell receptor beta chains listed next were all sequenced from one sample in a study of CD8 T cells in Susac syndrome. It was with random hexamers that roughly 0.5 to 1 ug RNA was reverse transcribed. Via MiXCR, TCRdb re-called the immunoSEQ multiplex PCR reads, giving one row per CDR3 protein. The profile shows around 170,000 distinct CDR3 sequences, about 95% of them singletons. Sequenced material: CD8+ T cells from PBMCs. These receptors were obtained from a human donor with Susac syndrome.

This chain links TRBV4-1 with TRBJ1-1, with TRBD1 as a possible D gene (5 bases). The V gene's germline CDR1 is MGHRA and CDR2 YSYEKL. Trimming removed 6 bases at V and 1 base at J, with 15 bases between. This CDR3 comprises 15 residues. The CDR3 bases are TGCGCCAGCAGAAGACCGGGACTCTCGAACACTGAAGCTTTCTTT. It is translated as CASRRPGLSNTEAFF.

The table lists this clonotype with a count of one. The V gene is TRBV6-5, the J gene TRBJ2-6, with 8 bases lining up with TRBD1. V was clipped by 2 bases and J by 0 bases; unmatched bases: 6. The CDR3 consists of 18 residues. Germline-derived CDR1 and CDR2 are MNHEY and SVGAGI. CDR3 sequence: CASSYPRTGPSGANVLTF. CDR3 nucleotides: TGTGCCAGCAGTTACCCAAGGACAGGGCCCTCTGGGGCCAACGTCCTGACTTTC.

The rearrangement joins TRBV18 to TRBJ2-3; perhaps D is TRBD1 or TRBD2 (5 bases each). Deletions cut 3 bases from V and 3 bases from J, with 10 bases between. Germline CDR1 is KGHSH and CDR2 is LQKENI. The CDR3 is 14 residues long. The CDR3 nucleotides are TGTGCCAGCTCACCCCGGGACGGAACAGATACGCAGTATTTT. Protein: CASSPRDGTDTQYF. The whole variable domain, remainder taken from reference TRBV18 and TRBJ2-3, is NAGVMQNPRHLVRRRGQEARLRCSPMKGHSHVYWYRQLPEEGLKFMVYLQKENIIDESGMPKERFSAEFPKEGPSILRIQQVVRGDSAAYFCASSPRDGTDTQYFGPGTRLTVL.

The chain has TRBV7-9 and TRBJ2-7, with a tentative D call TRBD2 (5 bases). Germline V gene lookup returns CDR1 SEHNR and CDR2 FQNEAQ (reference sequence). The CDR3 sequence is 15 residues long. The V and J ends lost 0 bases and 5 bases respectively, with 14 bases between them. The CDR3 loop is CASSLALAPRDEQYF. The CDR3 bases are TGTGCCAGCAGCTTAGCCCTAGCCCCTAGGGACGAGCAGTACTTC.

The chain recombines TRBV27 with TRBJ1-1; tentative D call: TRBD1 (5 bases). There are 13 residues in the CDR3. Trimming took 3 bases from V and 5 from J, leaving 10 bases between them. Germline V lookup: CDR1 MNHEY, CDR2 SMNVEV (reference sequence). The chain's CDR3 is CASSFGGGTEAFF. The CDR3, as DNA: TGTGCCAGCAGTTTTGGGGGAGGTACTGAAGCTTTCTTT.

The V and J genes are TRBV20-1 and TRBJ2-7, with unresolved D. Germline V gene sequence: CDR1 DFQATT, CDR2 SNEGSKA (reference sequence). Deletions cut 0 bases from V and 0 bases from J, with 9 bases between. The CDR3 loop spans 14 amino acids. The CDR3 here is CSARDLGSSYEQYF. CDR3 nucleotides: TGCAGTGCTAGAGATCTGGGCAGCTCCTACGAGCAGTACTTC.

This clonotype was detected once. J is TRBJ1-1 and V is TRBV29-1, with no clear D. CDR1 is SQVTM and CDR2 is ANQGSEA in the germline V gene. The CDR3 is 12 amino acids. Trimming stripped 3 bases from V and 1 base from J, with 6 bases between. CDR3 sequence reads: CSVDRGNTEAFF. Here the CDR3 DNA reads TGCAGCGTTGACCGAGGGAACACTGAAGCTTTCTTT.

The chain has TRBV10-1 and TRBJ2-3; D unresolved. V dropped 2 bases and J dropped 1 base, with 10 bases sitting between them. Germline V lookup: CDR1 WNHNN, CDR2 SYGVQD (reference sequence). CDR3 size: 15 residues. The CDR3: CASSEGPIRTDTQYF. The CDR3 DNA reads as TGCGCCAGCAGTGAGGGCCCCATTCGCACAGATACGCAGTATTTT.

The rearrangement uses TRBV5-4 and TRBJ2-1; TRBD2 aligns across 10 bases. Germline-derived CDR1 and CDR2 are SGHNT and YYREEE (reference sequence). The CDR3 length is 15 residues. V was pared by 0 bases and J by 5 bases, with 2 bases of the junction left unmatched. As DNA, the CDR3 is TGTGCCAGCAGCTTGGTACTAGCGGGGAACAATGAGCAGTTCTTC. Its translation is CASSLVLAGNNEQFF.

The rearrangement joins TRBV4-1 to TRBJ2-3; 10 nucleotides line up with TRBD1. With V trimmed by 1 base and J by 5 bases, 3 bases remained unmatched. The CDR3 loop spans 15 amino acids. Germline V CDR1 and CDR2: MGHRA, YSYEKL. CDR3 nucleotides: TGCGCCAGCAGCCAAGGGGACAGGGGTATAGATACGCAGTATTTT. Translated: CASSQGDRGIDTQYF.

The chain is built from TRBV11-2 and TRBJ2-7, with D perhaps TRBD2 (5 bases). V lost 0 bases and J 5 bases, leaving 17 bases between the germline ends. The CDR3 sequence is 16 residues long. Germline V gene data show CDR1 as SGHAT and CDR2 as FQNNGV. The CDR3 DNA sequence: TGTGCCAGCAGCTTAGATTTCGGGGAGCACTTCCACGAGCAGTACTTC. It yields the protein CASSLDFGEHFHEQYF.

The CDR3 DNA reads TGTGCCAGCAGCTGGACAGCCTACAATGAGCAGTTCTTC. It codes for CASSWTAYNEQFF. This sequence joins TRBV11-3 and TRBJ2-1; TRBD1 might be the D (6 bases). V gave up 4 bases and J gave up 2 bases, with 6 bases separating them. This CDR3 has 13 residues. Germline V gene sequence: CDR1 SGHNT, CDR2 YENEEA.

The chain uses TRBV6-5 and TRBJ2-7, with a weak D call TRBD1 (5 bases). Germline V gene lookup returns CDR1 MNHEY and CDR2 SVGAGI. This CDR3 is 12 amino acids long. Trimming removed 6 bases at V and 5 bases at J, with 11 bases between. The CDR3 region has the DNA TGTGCCAGCAGCCGCCAGGGTAACGAGCAGTACTTC. Translation: CASSRQGNEQYF.

The V gene is TRBV28, the J gene TRBJ2-1; perhaps TRBD2 as D (5 bases). V was clipped by 6 bases and J by 0 bases, with 15 bases between them. This CDR3 contains 16 residues. CDR1 is MDHEN, CDR2 SYDVKM, per germline. The CDR3 DNA reads as TGTGCCAGCAGCTCAATATTAGCGAACTCCTACAATGAGCAGTTCTTC. This translates into CASSSILANSYNEQFF.

The rearrangement uses TRBV5-1 and TRBJ2-1; D perhaps matches TRBD1 (6 bases). Deletions cut 6 bases from V and 7 bases from J, with 11 bases between. CDR3 length: 12 amino acids. CDR1 is SGHRS, CDR2 YFSETQ, per germline. The CDR3 sequence: CASTLGQNEQFF. The CDR3 DNA reads as TGCGCCAGCACATTAGGACAGAATGAGCAGTTCTTC.

The chain combines TRBV6-5 with TRBJ1-1; D is unresolved. The ends were cut back, 0 bases at V and 0 bases at J, with 8 bases in the middle. CDR3 length: 15 amino acids. CDR1 and CDR2 (germline): MNHEY, SVGAGI. CDR3 nucleotide sequence: TGTGCCAGCAGTTACTCGGCGGGGTTGAACACTGAAGCTTTCTTT. Residues: CASSYSAGLNTEAFF.

The rearrangement links TRBV10-3 to TRBJ2-5, with 7 positions matching TRBD1. This CDR3 region has 16 residues. J gave up 2 bases and V 11 bases, and 17 bases lay outside the gene matches. Germline V lookup: CDR1 ENHRY, CDR2 SYGVKD. The CDR3 sequence: CAVGTDILGVQETQYF. CDR3 bases: TGTGCCGTCGGGACAGATATTTTGGGGGTACAAGAGACCCAGTACTTC.

The J gene is TRBJ1-4, the V gene TRBV9; 12 nucleotides agree with TRBD1. CDR1 is SGDLS and CDR2 is YYNGEE in the germline V gene. This CDR3 region has 15 residues. J gave up 14 bases and V 3 bases, and 11 bases lay outside the gene matches. CDR3 in amino acids: CASSASGTGGNLLFF. Here the CDR3 DNA reads TGTGCCAGCAGCGCCTCCGGGACAGGGGGCAATTTGCTGTTTTTT.

V gene TRBV10-3 combines with J gene TRBJ1-2; TRBD1 matches at 7 bases. CDR3 length: 13 residues. The V gene's germline CDR1 is ENHRY and CDR2 SYGVKD. V was clipped by 7 bases and J by 4 bases; unmatched bases: 6. CDR3 sequence reads: CAITRQGTYGYTF. The DNA for the CDR3 is TGTGCCATCACTCGACAGGGAACCTATGGCTACACCTTC.

The chain employs TRBV28 and TRBJ2-1; 9 bases match TRBD1. The CDR3 loop spans 17 amino acids. Germline V lookup: CDR1 MDHEN, CDR2 SYDVKM. Unmatched junction bases numbered 11, after V lost 1 base and J lost 7 bases. CDR3 sequence reads: CASSLSAHGTGMNEQFF. CDR3 coding DNA: TGTGCCAGCAGTTTATCCGCGCACGGGACAGGGATGAATGAGCAGTTCTTC. The full variable domain, in which reference TRBV28 and TRBJ2-1 provide the parts outside the CDR3, is DVKVTQSSRYLVKRTGEKVFLECVQDMDHENMFWYRQDPGLGLRLIYFSYDVKMKEKGDIPEGYSVSREKKERFSLILESASTNQTSMYLCASSLSAHGTGMNEQFFGPGTRLTVL.

The gene calls are TRBV6-2 or TRBV6-3 and TRBJ2-5; 7 bases are shared with TRBD2. The germline gives CDR1 MNHEY, CDR2 SVGEGT. This CDR3 region has 15 residues. V was clipped by 5 bases and J by 2 bases; unmatched bases: 8. CDR3 amino acids: CASSPYLAVQETQYF. DNA for the CDR3: TGTGCCAGCAGTCCGTATCTAGCGGTACAAGAGACCCAGTACTTC.

This chain uses TRBV20-1 with TRBJ2-1; 10 positions match TRBD2. The CDR3 is 15 residues long. CDR1 is DFQATT and CDR2 is SNEGSKA in the germline V gene (reference sequence). V shed 3 bases and J 5 bases; nucleotides not matched to a gene: 7. The CDR3 region is CSASVLAGANNEQFF. The CDR3 bases are TGCAGTGCTAGTGTCCTAGCGGGAGCTAACAATGAGCAGTTCTTC.

The rearrangement links TRBV7-6 to TRBJ2-5; 11 nucleotides match TRBD2. The V segment lost 2 bases and the J segment 5 bases; nucleotides outside the gene matches: 7. Germline V gives CDR1 SGHVS, CDR2 FNYEAQ. This CDR3 region has 16 residues. For the CDR3, the DNA is TGTGCCAGCAGCTTAACGATAGCGGGGGGGCCGGAGACCCAGTACTTC. Protein product: CASSLTIAGGPETQYF.

CDR3: CASSPFNRESDTEAFF. As DNA, the CDR3 is TGTGCCAGCTCACCTTTCAACAGGGAGTCAGACACTGAAGCTTTCTTT. The V and J genes are TRBV18 and TRBJ1-1; TRBD1 might be the D (6 bases). This CDR3 comprises 16 residues. Trimming took off 3 bases at V and 3 bases at J, with 17 bases between the two ends. Per the germline V gene, CDR1 is KGHSH and CDR2 is LQKENI.

This clonotype has just one count. The V and J genes are TRBV9 and TRBJ2-3, with D possibly TRBD2 on 6 matching bases. With 3 bases removed from V and 2 bases from J, the gap between germline ends came to 10 bases. Germline CDR1 reads SGDLS; CDR2 reads YYNGEE. The CDR3 spans 14 residues. CDR3 nucleotide sequence: TGTGCCAGCAGCGGGGGACTGCTCACAGATACGCAGTATTTT. Amino acids: CASSGGLLTDTQYF.

V is TRBV9 and J is TRBJ1-1, with 8 positions matching TRBD1. Germline CDR1 reads SGDLS; CDR2 reads YYNGEE. CDR3 length equals 15 residues. With V trimmed by 3 bases and J by 2 bases, 6 bases remained unmatched. The CDR3 loop reads CASSANTGGNTEAFF. CDR3 sequence (DNA): TGTGCCAGCAGCGCTAATACAGGGGGTAACACTGAAGCTTTCTTT.

The chain joins TRBV7-9 to TRBJ2-5; 8 nucleotides line up with TRBD1. Germline V CDR1 and CDR2: SEHNR, FQNEAQ (reference sequence). The length of the CDR3 is 15 residues. Losses at the gene ends were 4 bases for V and 4 bases for J; bases not matched to a gene: 8. DNA of the CDR3: TGTGCCAGCAGCTCCCGGACAGGGATGGGAGAGACCCAGTACTTC. It is translated as CASSSRTGMGETQYF.

This CDR3 is CASLQGQLNYGYTF. CDR3 nucleotide sequence: TGTGCCAGCCTACAGGGACAGCTTAACTATGGCTACACCTTC. This chain uses TRBV28 with TRBJ1-2, with TRBD1 identical over 7 bases. Looked up from germline, CDR1 is MDHEN and CDR2 is SYDVKM. The CDR3 is made up of 14 amino acids. Trimming at V came to 8 bases and at J to 1 base, leaving 7 bases not matched to a gene.

This rearrangement joins TRBV3-1 to TRBJ2-1; perhaps TRBD1 as D (5 bases). The germline gives CDR1 LGHDT, CDR2 YNNKEL (reference sequence). V was pared by 2 bases and J by 0 bases, with 8 bases between. The CDR3 consists of 15 residues. CDR3 amino acids: CASSQRQFSYNEQFF. The CDR3 DNA follows: TGTGCCAGCAGCCAAAGACAGTTCTCCTACAATGAGCAGTTCTTC.

The gene calls are TRBV5-1 and TRBJ2-7; D remains unclear. The germline V gene encodes CDR1 SGHRS and CDR2 YFSETQ. The CDR3 spans 13 residues. The germline V and J ends were trimmed by 6 bases and 1 base, with 11 bases remaining between them. The DNA for the CDR3 is TGCGCCAGCAATTCGGCAAATTCCTACGAGCAGTACTTC. Its protein product is CASNSANSYEQYF.

This chain connects TRBV28 to TRBJ1-5; D is unresolved. CDR1 and CDR2 from the germline V gene are MDHEN and SYDVKM. The length of the CDR3 is 14 residues. V was pared by 4 bases and J by 5 bases, with 12 bases between. The CDR3 reads CASSWPGVDQPQHF. The CDR3, as DNA: TGTGCCAGCAGTTGGCCGGGCGTTGATCAGCCCCAGCATTTT.

The rearrangement uses TRBV21-1 and TRBJ2-5; the D segment call TRBD1 is taken from the table without a DNA check. TRBV21-1 is a pseudogene. The CDR3 spans 16 residues. CDR3 nucleotide sequence: TGTGCCAGCAGCAAAGAGGGTTATTCAGGGCAAGAGACCCAGTACTTC. Protein product: CASSKEGYSGQETQYF.